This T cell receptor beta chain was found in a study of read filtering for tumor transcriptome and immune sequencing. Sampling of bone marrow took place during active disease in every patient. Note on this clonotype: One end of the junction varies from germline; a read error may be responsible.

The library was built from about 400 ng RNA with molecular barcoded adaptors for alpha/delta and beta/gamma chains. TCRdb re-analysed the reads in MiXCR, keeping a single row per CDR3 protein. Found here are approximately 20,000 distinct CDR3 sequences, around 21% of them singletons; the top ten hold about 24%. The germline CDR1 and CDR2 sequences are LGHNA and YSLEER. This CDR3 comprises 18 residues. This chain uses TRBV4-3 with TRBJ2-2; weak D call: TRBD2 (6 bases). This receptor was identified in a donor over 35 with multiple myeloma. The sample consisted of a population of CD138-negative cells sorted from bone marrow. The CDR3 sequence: CAGSQDLGPMGGTGELFF. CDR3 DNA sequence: TGTGCCGGCAGCCAAGATCTCGGGCCCATGGGGGGCACCGGGGAGCTGTTTTTT.